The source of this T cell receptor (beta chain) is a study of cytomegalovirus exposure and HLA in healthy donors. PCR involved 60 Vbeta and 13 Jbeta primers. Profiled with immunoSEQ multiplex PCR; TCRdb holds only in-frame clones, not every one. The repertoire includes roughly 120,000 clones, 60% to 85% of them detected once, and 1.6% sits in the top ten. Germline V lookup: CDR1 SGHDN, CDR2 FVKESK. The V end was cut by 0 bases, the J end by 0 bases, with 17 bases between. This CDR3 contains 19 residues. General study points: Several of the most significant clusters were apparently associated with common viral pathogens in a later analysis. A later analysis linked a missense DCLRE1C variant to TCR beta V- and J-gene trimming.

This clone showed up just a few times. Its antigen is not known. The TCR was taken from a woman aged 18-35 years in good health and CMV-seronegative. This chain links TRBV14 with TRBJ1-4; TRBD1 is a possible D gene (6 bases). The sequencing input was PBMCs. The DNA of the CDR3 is TGTGCCAGCAGCCAAGAGGCGGCAGGGGAGCTTGCAACTAATGAAAAACTGTTTTTT. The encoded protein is CASSQEAAGELATNEKLFF.